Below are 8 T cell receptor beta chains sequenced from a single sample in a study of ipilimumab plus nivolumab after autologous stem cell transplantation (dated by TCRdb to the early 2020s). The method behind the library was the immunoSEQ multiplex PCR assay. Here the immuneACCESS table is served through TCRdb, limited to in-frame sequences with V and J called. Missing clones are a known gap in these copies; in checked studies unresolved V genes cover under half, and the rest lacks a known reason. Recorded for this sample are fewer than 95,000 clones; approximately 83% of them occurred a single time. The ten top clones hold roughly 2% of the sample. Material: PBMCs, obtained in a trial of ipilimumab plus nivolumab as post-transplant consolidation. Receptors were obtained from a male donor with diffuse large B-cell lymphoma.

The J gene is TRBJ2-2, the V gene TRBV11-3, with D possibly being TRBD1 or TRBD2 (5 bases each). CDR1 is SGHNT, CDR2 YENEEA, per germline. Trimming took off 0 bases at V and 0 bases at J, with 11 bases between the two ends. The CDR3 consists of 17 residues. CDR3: CASSLEPGTPNTGELFF. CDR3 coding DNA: TGTGCCAGCAGCTTAGAGCCCGGGACCCCGAACACCGGGGAGCTGTTTTTT.

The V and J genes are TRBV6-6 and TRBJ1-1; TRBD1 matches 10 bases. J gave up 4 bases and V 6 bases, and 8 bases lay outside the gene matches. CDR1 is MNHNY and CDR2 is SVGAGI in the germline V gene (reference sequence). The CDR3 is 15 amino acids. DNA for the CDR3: TGTGCCAGCAGAGACACCGGGACAGGGGCCACTGAAGCTTTCTTT. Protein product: CASRDTGTGATEAFF.

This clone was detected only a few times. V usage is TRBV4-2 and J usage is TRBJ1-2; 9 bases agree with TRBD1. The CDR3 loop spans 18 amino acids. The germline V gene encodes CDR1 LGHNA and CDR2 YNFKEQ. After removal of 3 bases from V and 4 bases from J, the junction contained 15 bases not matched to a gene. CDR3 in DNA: TGTGCCAGCAGCCAGCGGAGGGCTACAGGGGGCATTGGCTATGGCTACACCTTC. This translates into CASSQRRATGGIGYGYTF.

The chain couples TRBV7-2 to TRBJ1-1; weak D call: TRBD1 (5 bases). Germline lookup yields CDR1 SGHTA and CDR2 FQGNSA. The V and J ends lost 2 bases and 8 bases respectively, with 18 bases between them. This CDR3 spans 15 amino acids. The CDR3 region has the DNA TGTGCCAGCAGCTTACCCGACAGATTCAATCGGGAAGCTTTCTTT. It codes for CASSLPDRFNREAFF.

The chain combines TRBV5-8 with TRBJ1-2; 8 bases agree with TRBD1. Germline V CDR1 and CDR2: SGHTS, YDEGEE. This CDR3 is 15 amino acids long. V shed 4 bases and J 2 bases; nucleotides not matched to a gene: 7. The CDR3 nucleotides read TGTGCCAGCAGCAAAGGACAGGGATGGAACTATGGCTACACCTTC. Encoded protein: CASSKGQGWNYGYTF.

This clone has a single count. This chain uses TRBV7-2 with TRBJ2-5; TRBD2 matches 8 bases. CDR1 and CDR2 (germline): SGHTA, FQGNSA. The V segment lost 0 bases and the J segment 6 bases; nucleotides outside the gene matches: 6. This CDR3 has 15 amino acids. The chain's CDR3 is CASSLAAGGRQTQYF. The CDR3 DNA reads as TGTGCCAGCAGCTTAGCGGCGGGGGGTCGACAGACCCAGTACTTC.

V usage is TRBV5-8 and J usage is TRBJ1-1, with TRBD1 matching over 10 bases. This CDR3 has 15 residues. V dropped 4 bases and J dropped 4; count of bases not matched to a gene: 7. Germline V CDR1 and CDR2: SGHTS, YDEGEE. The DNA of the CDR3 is TGTGCCAGCAGCAGAGGACAGGGGGGGGTCACTGAAGCTTTCTTT. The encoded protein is CASSRGQGGVTEAFF.

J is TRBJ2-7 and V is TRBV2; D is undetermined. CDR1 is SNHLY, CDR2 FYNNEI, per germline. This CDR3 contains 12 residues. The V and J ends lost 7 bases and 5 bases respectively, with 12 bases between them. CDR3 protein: CASKVDTDEQYF. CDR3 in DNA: TGTGCCAGCAAGGTCGACACCGACGAGCAGTACTTC. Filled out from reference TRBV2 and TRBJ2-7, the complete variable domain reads EPEVTQTPSHQVTQMGQEVILRCVPISNHLYFYWYRQILGQKVEFLVSFYNNEISEKSEIFDDQFSVERPDGSNFTLKIRSTKLEDSAMYFCASKVDTDEQYFGPGTRLTVT.